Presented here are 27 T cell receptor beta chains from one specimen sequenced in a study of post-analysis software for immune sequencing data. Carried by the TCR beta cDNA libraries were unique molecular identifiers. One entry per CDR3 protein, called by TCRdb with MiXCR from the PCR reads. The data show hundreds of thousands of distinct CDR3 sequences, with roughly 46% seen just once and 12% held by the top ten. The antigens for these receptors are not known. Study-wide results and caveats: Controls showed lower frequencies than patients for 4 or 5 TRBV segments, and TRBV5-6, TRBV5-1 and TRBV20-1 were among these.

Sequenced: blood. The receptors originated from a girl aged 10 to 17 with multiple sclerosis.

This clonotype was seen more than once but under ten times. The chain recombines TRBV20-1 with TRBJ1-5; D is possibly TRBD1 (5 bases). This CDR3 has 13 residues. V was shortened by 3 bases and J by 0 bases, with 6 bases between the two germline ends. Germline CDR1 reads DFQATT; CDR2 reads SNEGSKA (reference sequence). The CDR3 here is CSARRGSNQPQHF. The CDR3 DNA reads TGCAGTGCTAGGAGGGGTAGCAATCAGCCCCAGCATTTT.

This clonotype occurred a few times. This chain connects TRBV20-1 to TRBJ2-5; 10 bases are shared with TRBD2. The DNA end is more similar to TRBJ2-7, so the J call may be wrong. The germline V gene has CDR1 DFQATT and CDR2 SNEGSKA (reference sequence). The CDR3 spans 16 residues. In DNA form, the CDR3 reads TGCAGTGCTGCCCTCTCCCTAGCGGGGGCGGGGGACGAGCAGTACTTC. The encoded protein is CSAALSLAGAGDEQYF.

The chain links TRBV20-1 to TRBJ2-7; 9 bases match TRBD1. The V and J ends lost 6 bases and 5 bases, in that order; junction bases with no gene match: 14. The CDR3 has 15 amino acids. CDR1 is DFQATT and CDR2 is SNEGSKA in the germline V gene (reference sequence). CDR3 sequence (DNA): TGCAGTGCGCGTTCCCCCGGGACAGGGAAGCACGAGCAGTACTTC. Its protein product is CSARSPGTGKHEQYF.

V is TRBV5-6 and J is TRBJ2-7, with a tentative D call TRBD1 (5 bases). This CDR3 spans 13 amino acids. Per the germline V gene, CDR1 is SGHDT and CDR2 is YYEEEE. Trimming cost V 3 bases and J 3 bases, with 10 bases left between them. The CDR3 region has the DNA TGTGCCAGCAGCTGGGCCGACAGCTACGAGCAGTACTTC. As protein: CASSWADSYEQYF.

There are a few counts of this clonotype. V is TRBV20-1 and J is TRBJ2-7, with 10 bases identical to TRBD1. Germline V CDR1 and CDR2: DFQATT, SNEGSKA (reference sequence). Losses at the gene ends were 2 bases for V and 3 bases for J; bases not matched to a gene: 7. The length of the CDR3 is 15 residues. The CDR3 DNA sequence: TGCAGTGCTAGACCAGGGACAGGGGATTTCTACGAGCAGTACTTC. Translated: CSARPGTGDFYEQYF.

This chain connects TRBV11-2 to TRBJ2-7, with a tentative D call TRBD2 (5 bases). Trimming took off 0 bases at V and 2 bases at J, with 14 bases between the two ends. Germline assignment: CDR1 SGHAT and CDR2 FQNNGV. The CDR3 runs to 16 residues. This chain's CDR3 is CASSLDRGRFTYEQYF. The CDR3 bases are TGTGCCAGCAGCTTAGATCGGGGTCGGTTCACCTACGAGCAGTACTTC.

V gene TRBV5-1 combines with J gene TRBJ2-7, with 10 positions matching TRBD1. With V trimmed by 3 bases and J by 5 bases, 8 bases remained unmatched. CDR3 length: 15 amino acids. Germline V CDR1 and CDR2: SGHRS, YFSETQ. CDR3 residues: CASSSTTGGLDEQYF. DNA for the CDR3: TGCGCCAGCAGCTCCACGACAGGGGGCCTCGACGAGCAGTACTTC.

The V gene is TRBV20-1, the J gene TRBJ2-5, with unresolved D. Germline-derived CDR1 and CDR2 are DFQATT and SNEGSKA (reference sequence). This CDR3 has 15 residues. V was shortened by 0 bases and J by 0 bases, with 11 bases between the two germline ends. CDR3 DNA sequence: TGCAGTGCTAGAGAGTCTAGGCCCTACCAAGAGACCCAGTACTTC. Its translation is CSARESRPYQETQYF.

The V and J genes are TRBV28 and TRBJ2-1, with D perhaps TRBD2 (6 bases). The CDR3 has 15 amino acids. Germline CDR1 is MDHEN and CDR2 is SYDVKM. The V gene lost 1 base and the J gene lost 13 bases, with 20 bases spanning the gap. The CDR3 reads CASSLLTGQGGRQFF. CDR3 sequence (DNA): TGTGCCAGCAGTTTATTGACGGGGCAGGGAGGTCGTCAGTTCTTC.

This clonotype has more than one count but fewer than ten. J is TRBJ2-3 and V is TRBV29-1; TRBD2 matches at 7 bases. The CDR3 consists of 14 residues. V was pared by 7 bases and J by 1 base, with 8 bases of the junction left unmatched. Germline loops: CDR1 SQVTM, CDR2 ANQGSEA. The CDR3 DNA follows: TGCAGCGCCTCGACTAGCAGTGGCACAGATACGCAGTATTTT. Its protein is CSASTSSGTDTQYF.

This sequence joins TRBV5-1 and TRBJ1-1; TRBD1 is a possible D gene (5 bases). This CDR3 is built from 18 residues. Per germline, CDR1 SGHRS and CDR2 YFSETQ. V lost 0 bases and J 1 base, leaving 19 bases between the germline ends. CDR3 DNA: TGCGCCAGCAGCTTGGGAACGGTTACAAGGGGTCCGAACACTGAAGCTTTCTTT. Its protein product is CASSLGTVTRGPNTEAFF. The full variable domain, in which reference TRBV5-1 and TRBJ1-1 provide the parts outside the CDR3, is KAGVTQTPRYLIKTRGQQVTLSCSPISGHRSVSWYQQTPGQGLQFLFEYFSETQRNKGNFPGRFSGRQFSNSRSEMNVSTLELGDSALYLCASSLGTVTRGPNTEAFFGQGTRLTVV.

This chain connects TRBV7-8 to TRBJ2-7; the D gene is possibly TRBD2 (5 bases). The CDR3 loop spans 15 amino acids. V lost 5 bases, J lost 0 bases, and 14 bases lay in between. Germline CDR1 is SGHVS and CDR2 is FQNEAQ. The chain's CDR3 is CASSLEPGTSYEQYF. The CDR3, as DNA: TGTGCCAGCAGCCTGGAACCGGGAACCTCCTACGAGCAGTACTTC.

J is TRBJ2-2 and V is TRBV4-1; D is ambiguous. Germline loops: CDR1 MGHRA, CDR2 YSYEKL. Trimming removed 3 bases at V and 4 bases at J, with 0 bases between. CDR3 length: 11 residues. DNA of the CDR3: TGCGCCAGCAGCCACACCGGGGAGCTGTTTTTT. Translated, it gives CASSHTGELFF.

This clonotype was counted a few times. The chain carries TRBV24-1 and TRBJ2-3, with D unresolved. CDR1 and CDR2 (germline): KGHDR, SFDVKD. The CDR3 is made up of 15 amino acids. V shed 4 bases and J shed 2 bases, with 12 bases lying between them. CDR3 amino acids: CATSDLDRPTDTQYF. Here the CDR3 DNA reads TGTGCCACCAGTGACCTAGACCGCCCCACAGATACGCAGTATTTT.

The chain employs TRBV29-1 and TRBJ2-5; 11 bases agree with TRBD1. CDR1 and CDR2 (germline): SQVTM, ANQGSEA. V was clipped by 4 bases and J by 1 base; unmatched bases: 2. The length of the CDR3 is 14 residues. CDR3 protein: CSVGGTGGQETQYF. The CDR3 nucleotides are TGCAGCGTTGGCGGGACAGGGGGCCAAGAGACCCAGTACTTC. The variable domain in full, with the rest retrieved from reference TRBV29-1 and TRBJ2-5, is SAVISQKPSRDICQRGTSLTIQCQVDSQVTMMFWYRQQPGQSLTLIATANQGSEATYESGFVIDKFPISRPNLTFSTLTVSNMSPEDSSIYLCSVGGTGGQETQYFGPGTRLLVL.

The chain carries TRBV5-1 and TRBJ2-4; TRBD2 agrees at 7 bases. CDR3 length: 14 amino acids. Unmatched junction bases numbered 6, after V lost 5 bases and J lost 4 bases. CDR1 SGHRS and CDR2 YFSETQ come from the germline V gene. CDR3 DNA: TGCGCCAGCAGTCTAGGGAGGGAGAAAAACATTCAGTACTTC. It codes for CASSLGREKNIQYF.

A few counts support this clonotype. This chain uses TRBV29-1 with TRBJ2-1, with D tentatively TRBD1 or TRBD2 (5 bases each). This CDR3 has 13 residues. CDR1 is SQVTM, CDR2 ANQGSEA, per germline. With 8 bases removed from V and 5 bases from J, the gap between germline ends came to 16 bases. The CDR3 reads CSLTGRIHNEQFF. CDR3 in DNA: TGCAGCTTAACGGGACGAATTCACAATGAGCAGTTCTTC.

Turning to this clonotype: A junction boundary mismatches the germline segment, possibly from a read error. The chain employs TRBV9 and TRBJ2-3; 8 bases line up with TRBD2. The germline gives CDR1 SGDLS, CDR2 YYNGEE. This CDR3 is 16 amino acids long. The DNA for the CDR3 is TGTGCCGGCAGCCAAATTAGCGGGGCGAGCACAGATACGCAGTATTTT. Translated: CAGSQISGASTDTQYF.

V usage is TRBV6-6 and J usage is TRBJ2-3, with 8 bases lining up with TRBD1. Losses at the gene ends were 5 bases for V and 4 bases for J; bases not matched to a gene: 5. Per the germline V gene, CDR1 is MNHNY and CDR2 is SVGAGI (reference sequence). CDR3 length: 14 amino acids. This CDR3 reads CASSGPGGADTQYF. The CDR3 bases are TGTGCCAGCAGTGGCCCAGGGGGCGCAGATACGCAGTATTTT.

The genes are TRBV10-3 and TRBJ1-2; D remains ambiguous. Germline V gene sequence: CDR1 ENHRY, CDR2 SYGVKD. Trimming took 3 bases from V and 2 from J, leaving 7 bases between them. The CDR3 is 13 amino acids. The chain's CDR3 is CAISENPNYGYTF. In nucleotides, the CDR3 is TGTGCCATCAGTGAAAATCCAAACTATGGCTACACCTTC.

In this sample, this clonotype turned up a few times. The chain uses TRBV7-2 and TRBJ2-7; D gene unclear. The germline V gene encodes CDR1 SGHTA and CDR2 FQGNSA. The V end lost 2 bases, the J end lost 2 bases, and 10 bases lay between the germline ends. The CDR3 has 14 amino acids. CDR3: CASSLPVGTYEQYF. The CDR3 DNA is TGTGCCAGCAGCTTACCGGTGGGTACCTACGAGCAGTACTTC. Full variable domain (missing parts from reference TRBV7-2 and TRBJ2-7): GAGVSQSPSNKVTEKGKDVELRCDPISGHTALYWYRQSLGQGLEFLIYFQGNSAPDKSGLPSDRFSAERTGGSVSTLTIQRTQQEDSAVYLCASSLPVGTYEQYFGPGTRLTVT.

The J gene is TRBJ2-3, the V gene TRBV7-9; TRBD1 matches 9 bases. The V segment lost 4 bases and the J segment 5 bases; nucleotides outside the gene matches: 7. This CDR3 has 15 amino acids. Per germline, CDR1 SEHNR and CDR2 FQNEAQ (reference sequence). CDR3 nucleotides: TGTGCCAGCAGCTACCGGGACAGGGATTTAGATACGCAGTATTTT. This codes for CASSYRDRDLDTQYF.

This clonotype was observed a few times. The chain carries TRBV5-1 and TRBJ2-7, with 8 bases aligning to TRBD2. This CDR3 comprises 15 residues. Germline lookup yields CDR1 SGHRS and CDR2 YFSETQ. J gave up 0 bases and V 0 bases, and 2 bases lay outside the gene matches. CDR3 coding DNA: TGCGCCAGCAGCTTGGAGACTAGCGCCTCCTACGAGCAGTACTTC. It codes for CASSLETSASYEQYF.

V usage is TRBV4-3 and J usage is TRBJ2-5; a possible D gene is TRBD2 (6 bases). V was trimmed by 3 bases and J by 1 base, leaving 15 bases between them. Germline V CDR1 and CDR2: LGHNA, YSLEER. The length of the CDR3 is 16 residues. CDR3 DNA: TGCGCCAGCAGCCAGGGGCGGTTCGGGGGCCAAGAGACCCAGTACTTC. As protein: CASSQGRFGGQETQYF.

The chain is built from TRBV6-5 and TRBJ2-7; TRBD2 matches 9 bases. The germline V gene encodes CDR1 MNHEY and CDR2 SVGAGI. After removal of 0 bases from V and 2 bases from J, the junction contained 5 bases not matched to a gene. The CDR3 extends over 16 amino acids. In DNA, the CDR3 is TGTGCCAGCAGTTACTCGAAGCTAGCGGGACCCTACGAGCAGTACTTC. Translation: CASSYSKLAGPYEQYF.

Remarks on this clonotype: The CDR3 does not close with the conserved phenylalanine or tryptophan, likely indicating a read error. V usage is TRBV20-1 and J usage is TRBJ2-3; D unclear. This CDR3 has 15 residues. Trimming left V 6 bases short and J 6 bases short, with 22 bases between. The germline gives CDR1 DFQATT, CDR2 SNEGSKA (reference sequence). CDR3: CSARPEVSVSDTQYL. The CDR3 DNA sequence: TGCAGTGCAAGACCCGAGGTCTCTGTCTCGGATACGCAGTATCTT.

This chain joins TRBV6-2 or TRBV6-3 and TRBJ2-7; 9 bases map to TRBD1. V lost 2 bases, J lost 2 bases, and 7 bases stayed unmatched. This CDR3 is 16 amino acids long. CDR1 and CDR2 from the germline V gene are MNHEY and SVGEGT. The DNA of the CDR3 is TGTGCCAGCAGTTACATGGACAGGGGCTATGCCTACGAGCAGTACTTC. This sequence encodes CASSYMDRGYAYEQYF.